This T cell receptor (beta chain) was recovered during a study of blood T cells in healthy people across ages. Trimming stripped 1 base from V and 5 bases from J, with 14 bases between. The CDR3 totals 15 residues. Germline CDR1 reads SGHTA; CDR2 reads FQGNSA. This clonotype was counted between two and nine times. The authors ran a second PCR of roughly 7 to 11 cycles using a sample-barcoded 5' primer and a J-beta primer mix. TCRdb redid the calling of the 5' RACE reads with MiXCR, one entry per CDR3 protein. Of about 640,000 distinct CDR3 sequences listed, 58% are singletons. The clonotype was recovered from a man aged 60-69 years in good health. The sample was blood. The J gene is TRBJ2-5, the V gene TRBV7-2, with D maybe TRBD1 (5 bases). The CDR3 DNA is TGTGCCAGCAGCTTAGTAGGGGCGCAAATGGAGACCCAGTACTTC. It codes for CASSLVGAQMETQYF.